This T cell receptor (beta chain) was identified in a study of cytomegalovirus exposure and HLA in healthy donors. Clones were read by immunoSEQ multiplex PCR, and TCRdb kept only the in-frame ones, dropping some. This repertoire shows 160,000 or so clones, about nine tenths found once; its top ten account for roughly 3%. Trimming stripped 1 base from V and 3 bases from J, with 2 bases between. The CDR3 has 11 residues. Germline V lookup: CDR1 SGHRS, CDR2 YFSETQ. This chain connects TRBV5-1 to TRBJ2-7; D is undetermined. This sequence was found in a young man in good health and CMV-seropositive. The specimen sequenced was PBMCs. CDR3 sequence reads: CASSLYYEQYF. CDR3 coding DNA: TGCGCCAGCAGCTTGTACTACGAGCAGTACTTC.